The 28 T cell receptor beta chains given below trace back to one sample, sequenced in a study of Graves' ophthalmopathy and Graves' hyperthyroidism. RNA served as the template for amplifying TCR beta CDR3 regions. Second-round multiplex PCR followed a first-round RT-PCR using HTBI primers. TCRdb processed the multiplex PCR reads anew with MiXCR; each CDR3 protein has one entry. This repertoire shows roughly 610,000 distinct CDR3 sequences, 20% to 25% found once; its top ten account for about 6.6%. Sequenced input: peripheral blood. Source of these receptors: a woman aged 18-29 years with stable Graves' hyperthyroidism. Some clones in this sample may be carry-over from other donors' samples.

This clonotype occurred many times. This rearrangement joins TRBV2 to TRBJ1-2; unclear D gene. Between the trimmed V and J ends, which lost 11 bases and 3 bases, there was a span of 4 bases. The CDR3 sequence is 9 residues long. Germline assignment: CDR1 SNHLY and CDR2 FYNNEI. CDR3 bases: TGTGCCGGCCACTATGGCTACACCTTC. This gives the protein CAGHYGYTF.

This chain links TRBV27 with TRBJ2-5, with D unresolved. Trimming shortened V by 7 bases and J by 5 bases, and 8 bases separated the two germline ends. Germline CDR1 and CDR2: MNHEY and SMNVEV (reference sequence). CDR3 length equals 11 residues. The CDR3 here is CASNPTETQYF. The CDR3 DNA sequence: TGTGCCAGCAACCCGACGGAGACCCAGTACTTC.

As for this clonotype: This could be a read error, since a much larger clone is one nucleotide away. This chain joins TRBV19 and TRBJ1-1, with unresolved D. Germline V gene sequence: CDR1 LNHDA, CDR2 SQIVND (reference sequence). The CDR3 extends over 13 amino acids. V lost 3 bases to trimming and J lost 1 base, with 6 bases between them. CDR3 protein: CASSIFKNTEAFF. CDR3 sequence (DNA): TGTGCCAGTAGTATCTTCAAGAACACTGAAGCTTTCTTT.

J is TRBJ1-1 and V is TRBV12-3 or TRBV12-4; tentative D call: TRBD1 (5 bases). Deletions cut 6 bases from V and 4 bases from J, with 18 bases between. CDR3 length: 15 residues. CDR3 protein: CASSSRAKPGTEAFF. As DNA, the CDR3 is TGTGCCAGCAGCTCCAGGGCTAAACCGGGCACTGAAGCTTTCTTT.

This clonotype was picked up many times. The chain carries TRBV2 and TRBJ1-3; D gene uncertain. In germline, CDR1 is SNHLY, CDR2 FYNNEI. CDR3 length: 14 amino acids. V gave up 8 bases and J gave up 0 bases, with 11 bases separating them. The chain's CDR3 is CASVSGSSGNTIYF. In DNA form, the CDR3 reads TGTGCCAGCGTCTCGGGGAGCTCTGGAAACACCATATATTTT.

This clonotype was counted a few times. The chain uses TRBV7-2 and TRBJ2-5; TRBD2 might be the D (6 bases). This CDR3 comprises 16 residues. Between the trimmed V and J ends, which lost 1 base and 4 bases, there was a span of 16 bases. CDR1 SGHTA and CDR2 FQGNSA come from the germline V gene. The CDR3 reads CASSLGRDSIGETQYF. Written as DNA, the CDR3 is TGTGCCAGCAGCTTAGGCCGGGACTCAATCGGAGAGACCCAGTACTTC.

Ten or more counts support this clonotype. This chain uses TRBV15 with TRBJ2-5; D tentatively reads TRBD1 or TRBD2 (6 bases each). V was shortened by 1 base and J by 7 bases, with 19 bases between the two germline ends. Looked up from germline, CDR1 is LNHNV and CDR2 is YYDKDF (reference sequence). The CDR3 runs 16 residues. The CDR3 protein is CATSRGGTTRDGTQYF. The CDR3, as DNA: TGTGCCACCAGCAGAGGCGGGACAACCCGCGATGGGACCCAGTACTTC.

This clonotype was seen many times. The J gene is TRBJ1-2, the V gene TRBV6-1; 8 bases are shared with TRBD1. Germline CDR1 MNHNS, CDR2 SASEGT. Trimming at V came to 6 bases and at J to 8 bases, leaving 17 bases not matched to a gene. CDR3 size: 16 residues. The CDR3 region is CASSPGRDRNFGGYTF. The CDR3, as DNA: TGTGCCAGCAGCCCAGGGAGGGACAGGAATTTCGGCGGCTACACCTTC.

This clonotype showed up many times. The chain links TRBV7-6 to TRBJ2-7; no definite D call. V dropped 0 bases and J dropped 2 bases, with 11 bases sitting between them. CDR1 and CDR2 from the germline V gene are SGHVS and FNYEAQ. The CDR3 has 15 amino acids. In DNA, the CDR3 is TGTGCCAGCAGCTTAGCGGCGGCAGGACCCTACGAGCAGTACTTC. Translated: CASSLAAAGPYEQYF.

The chain joins TRBV6-2 or TRBV6-3 to TRBJ2-7, with 7 positions matching TRBD1. V lost 0 bases, J lost 0 bases, and 11 bases stayed unmatched. Germline CDR1 reads MNHEY; CDR2 reads SVGEGT. The CDR3 consists of 18 residues. The CDR3 loop is CASSYSIPYRQGSYEQYF. CDR3 bases: TGTGCCAGCAGTTACTCGATCCCATACCGACAGGGCTCCTACGAGCAGTACTTC.

In this sample, this clonotype turned up a few times. The chain links TRBV11-2 to TRBJ2-7, with 10 bases lining up with TRBD1. Germline V CDR1 and CDR2: SGHAT, FQNNGV. CDR3 size: 18 residues. The ends lost 5 bases at V and 4 bases at J; junction bases unmatched: 17. The CDR3 loop is CASSQGDRGGRTRYEQYF. DNA of the CDR3: TGTGCCAGCAGCCAAGGGGACAGGGGCGGGCGGACTAGGTACGAGCAGTACTTC.

This clonotype was counted ten times or more. Here the CDR3 reads CASSLSAGAQETQYF. For the CDR3, the DNA is TGTGCCAGCAGTTTATCAGCGGGGGCCCAAGAGACCCAGTACTTC. J is TRBJ2-5 and V is TRBV28, with TRBD2 identical over 8 bases. The V segment lost 1 base and the J segment 1 base; nucleotides outside the gene matches: 2. The CDR3 runs to 15 residues. Per the germline V gene, CDR1 is MDHEN and CDR2 is SYDVKM.

Note on this clonotype: A much larger clone lies a single base off, so this may be a read error. CDR3 nucleotides: TGCAGTGCTAGACGGCTATCAACCGGGGAGCTGTTTTTT. Its translation is CSARRLSTGELFF. The chain combines TRBV20-1 with TRBJ2-2; D not certain. The CDR3 length is 13 residues. Germline CDR1 reads DFQATT; CDR2 reads SNEGSKA (reference sequence). With 2 bases removed from V and 5 bases from J, the gap between germline ends came to 9 bases.

This clonotype has at least ten counts. The chain joins TRBV27 to TRBJ1-1; possibly TRBD1 for D (5 bases). The CDR3 has 15 amino acids. Germline CDR1 MNHEY, CDR2 SMNVEV (reference sequence). Trimming left V 2 bases short and J 1 base short, with 11 bases between. The chain's CDR3 is CASSLNWGWNTEAFF. The DNA for the CDR3 is TGTGCCAGCAGTTTAAACTGGGGCTGGAACACTGAAGCTTTCTTT.

The table lists this clonotype with many counts. The chain is built from TRBV19 and TRBJ1-5; D is possibly TRBD1 (5 bases). The germline V gene encodes CDR1 LNHDA and CDR2 SQIVND (reference sequence). CDR3 size: 14 residues. V gave up 6 bases and J gave up 7 bases, with 16 bases separating them. The CDR3 loop reads CASRNEGSGQPQHF. The CDR3 DNA reads as TGTGCCAGTAGGAACGAGGGGAGCGGGCAGCCCCAGCATTTT.

The chain combines TRBV18 with TRBJ1-1, with 7 bases lining up with TRBD1. Germline V gene lookup returns CDR1 KGHSH and CDR2 LQKENI. V gave up 4 bases and J gave up 0 bases; unmatched junction bases: 8. CDR3 length: 16 residues. The CDR3 DNA follows: TGTGCCAGCTCACTATCGACAGGGCCTATGAACACTGAAGCTTTCTTT. It specifies CASSLSTGPMNTEAFF.

The genes are TRBV12-3 or TRBV12-4 and TRBJ1-5, with 9 bases that match TRBD1. J lost 3 bases, V lost 5 bases, and 11 bases had no gene match. The CDR3 length is 17 residues. Here the CDR3 DNA reads TGTGCCAGCAGTCTACTTACCGGGACAGGGAACAATCAGCCCCAGCATTTT. It encodes CASSLLTGTGNNQPQHF.

Ten or more counts support this clonotype. The chain joins TRBV20-1 to TRBJ1-2; the D is unclear. This CDR3 region has 11 residues. Trimming shortened V by 3 bases and J by 4 bases, and 6 bases separated the two germline ends. Germline CDR1 DFQATT, CDR2 SNEGSKA (reference sequence). The CDR3 protein is CSASARYGYTF. Here the CDR3 DNA reads TGCAGTGCTAGTGCGCGCTATGGCTACACCTTC.

This clonotype was counted many times. CDR3 protein: CSATVTEYQETQYF. Here the CDR3 DNA reads TGCAGTGCCACCGTGACAGAGTACCAAGAGACCCAGTACTTC. The V call is TRBV20-1, the J call TRBJ2-5, with D maybe TRBD1 (5 bases). From germline, CDR1 is DFQATT and CDR2 SNEGSKA (reference sequence). Trimming shortened V by 6 bases and J by 0 bases, and 14 bases separated the two germline ends. The CDR3 runs 14 residues.

This clonotype has at least ten counts. This rearrangement joins TRBV29-1 to TRBJ2-7, with D possibly being TRBD1 or TRBD2 (5 bases each). Germline lookup yields CDR1 SQVTM and CDR2 ANQGSEA. The CDR3 loop spans 13 amino acids. V was pared by 5 bases and J by 2 bases, with 13 bases between. CDR3 nucleotides: TGCAGCGTTATCCCCAGGGACCCCTACGAGCAGTACTTC. Translated, it gives CSVIPRDPYEQYF.

V usage is TRBV27 and J usage is TRBJ1-1, with D perhaps TRBD1 (5 bases). V was shortened by 8 bases and J by 1 base, with 11 bases between the two germline ends. In germline, CDR1 is MNHEY, CDR2 SMNVEV (reference sequence). The CDR3 is made up of 13 amino acids. The CDR3 protein is CASFVQGNTEAFF. In DNA, the CDR3 is TGTGCCAGCTTCGTTCAGGGGAACACTGAAGCTTTCTTT.

CDR3 residues: CASDPGTGNTGELFF. The CDR3, as DNA: TGTGCCAGCGATCCCGGGACAGGGAACACCGGGGAGCTGTTTTTT. The chain recombines TRBV12-3 or TRBV12-4 with TRBJ2-2, with 8 bases matching TRBD1. The CDR3 has 15 amino acids. J was trimmed by 1 base and V by 8 bases; bases with no gene match: 6.

Comments on this clonotype: A read error may be the cause here, since a much bigger clone is one base away. The CDR3 DNA reads TGTGCCACCAGTTACCGTCAGGGACGCGCCAACGGCTACACCTTC. Translating it yields CATSYRQGRANGYTF. This sequence joins TRBV3-1 and TRBJ1-2; D possibly corresponds to TRBD1 (5 bases). This CDR3 has 15 amino acids. V lost 10 bases and J 8 bases, leaving 26 bases between the germline ends. Germline V gives CDR1 LGHDT, CDR2 YNNKEL (reference sequence).

As for this clonotype: This may come from a read error, since a much larger clone is one base off. The chain couples TRBV5-1 to TRBJ1-1; TRBD1 agrees at 8 bases. The CDR3 extends over 14 amino acids. Germline CDR1 and CDR2: SGHRS and YFSETQ. The CDR3 DNA reads as TGCGCCAGCAGGCCTGGACAGGGAAGCCCTGAAGCTTGCTTT. Protein: CASRPGQGSPEACF.

The chain carries TRBV20-1 and TRBJ1-1; a possible D gene is TRBD1 (5 bases). Germline CDR1 reads DFQATT; CDR2 reads SNEGSKA (reference sequence). This CDR3 is 13 amino acids long. The germline V and J ends were trimmed by 4 bases and 6 bases, with 15 bases remaining between them. The CDR3 DNA reads TGCAGTGCTACTCGGGACCCGAGGCCTGAAGCTTTCTTT. It specifies CSATRDPRPEAFF.

This clonotype occurred many times. The chain carries TRBV12-3 or TRBV12-4 and TRBJ1-5, with D perhaps TRBD1 (5 bases). This CDR3 contains 14 residues. With 6 bases removed from V and 4 bases from J, the gap between germline ends came to 13 bases. CDR3 loop: CASSRDGENQPQHF. CDR3 DNA sequence: TGTGCCAGCAGCCGGGACGGTGAGAATCAGCCCCAGCATTTT.

The chain's CDR3 is CASSLFKQGGETQYF. The CDR3 region has the DNA TGTGCCAGCAGCTTATTTAAACAGGGTGGAGAGACCCAGTACTTC. The chain joins TRBV7-2 to TRBJ2-5; the D gene is possibly TRBD1 (6 bases). From germline, CDR1 is SGHTA and CDR2 FQGNSA. Deletions cut 2 bases from V and 4 bases from J, with 14 bases between. The length of the CDR3 is 15 residues.

At least ten counts were recorded for this clonotype. The chain joins TRBV6-1 to TRBJ2-5, with TRBD1 identical over 10 bases. Germline trimming cut 8 bases from V and 4 bases from J; bases unmatched to any gene: 4. This CDR3 has 13 amino acids. Germline CDR1 reads MNHNS; CDR2 reads SASEGT. The CDR3 reads CASAGTGVETQYF. CDR3 DNA: TGTGCCAGCGCCGGGACAGGGGTAGAGACCCAGTACTTC.